This T cell receptor beta chain was retrieved from a study of blood T cell repertoires in COVID-19. Here immunoSEQ multiplex PCR was the method, and the copy in TCRdb shows in-frame clones only, minus some. Of a few hundred thousand clones listed, 65% to 90% are singletons. Assignments of participants to cohorts depended upon their own reported clinical history. The sequence was obtained from a middle-aged woman with acute COVID-19. What was sequenced was PBMCs or T cells enriched from blood (not recorded which).

In DNA form, the CDR3 reads TGTGCCAGCAGTATCAGGACAGCTGCTATAGGCTACACCTTC. Its protein product is CASSIRTAAIGYTF. The chain recombines TRBV28 with TRBJ1-2, with D tentatively TRBD1 (6 bases). The ends were cut back, 5 bases at V and 8 bases at J, with 18 bases in the middle. This CDR3 comprises 14 residues. Germline V gives CDR1 MDHEN, CDR2 SYDVKM.